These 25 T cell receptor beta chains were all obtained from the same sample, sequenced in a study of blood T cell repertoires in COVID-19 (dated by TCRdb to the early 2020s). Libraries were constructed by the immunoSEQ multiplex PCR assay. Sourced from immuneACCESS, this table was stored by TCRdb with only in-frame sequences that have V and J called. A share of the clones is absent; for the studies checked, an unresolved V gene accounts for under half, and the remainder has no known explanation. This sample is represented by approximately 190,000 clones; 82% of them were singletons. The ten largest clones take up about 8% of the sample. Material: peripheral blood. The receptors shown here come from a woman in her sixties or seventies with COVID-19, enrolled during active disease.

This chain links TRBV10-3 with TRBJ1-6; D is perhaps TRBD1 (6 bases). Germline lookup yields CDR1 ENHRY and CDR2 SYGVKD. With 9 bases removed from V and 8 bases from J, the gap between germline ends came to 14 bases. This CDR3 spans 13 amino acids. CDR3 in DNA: TGTGCCATACAGGGAACTTCGGATTCACCCCTCCACTTT. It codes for CAIQGTSDSPLHF.

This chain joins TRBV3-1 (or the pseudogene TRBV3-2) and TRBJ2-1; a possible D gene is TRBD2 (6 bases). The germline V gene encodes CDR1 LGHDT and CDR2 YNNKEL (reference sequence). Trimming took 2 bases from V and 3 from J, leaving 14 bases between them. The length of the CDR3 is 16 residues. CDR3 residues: CASSQWAGPNYNEQFF. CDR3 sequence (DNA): TGTGCCAGCAGCCAATGGGCGGGGCCCAACTACAATGAGCAGTTCTTC.

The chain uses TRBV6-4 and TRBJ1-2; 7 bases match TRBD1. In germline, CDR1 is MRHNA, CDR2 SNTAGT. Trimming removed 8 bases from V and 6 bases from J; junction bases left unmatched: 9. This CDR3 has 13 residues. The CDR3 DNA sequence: TGTGCCAGCCGCAGGGGGGAGTCGGATGGCTACACCTTC. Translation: CASRRGESDGYTF.

CDR3 in DNA: TGTGCCAGCAGCACACCGCTTGGGACAGAAACGAACACCGGGGAGCTGTTTTTT. Its translation is CASSTPLGTETNTGELFF. The chain couples TRBV13 to TRBJ2-2; 7 positions agree with TRBD1. Germline trimming cut 5 bases from V and 0 bases from J; bases unmatched to any gene: 12. Germline CDR1 and CDR2: PRHDT and FYEKMQ (reference sequence). The CDR3 runs to 18 residues.

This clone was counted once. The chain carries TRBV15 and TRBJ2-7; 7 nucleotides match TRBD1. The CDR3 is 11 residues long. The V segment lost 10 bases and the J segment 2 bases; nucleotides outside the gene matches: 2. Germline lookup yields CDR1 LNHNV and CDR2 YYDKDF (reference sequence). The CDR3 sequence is CAIGTAYEQYF. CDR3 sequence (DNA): TGTGCCATCGGGACAGCCTACGAGCAGTACTTC.

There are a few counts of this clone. CDR3 protein: CASSQVVRLAKNIQYF. CDR3 coding DNA: TGTGCCAGCAGCCAAGTAGTGCGACTAGCCAAAAACATTCAGTACTTC. The J gene is TRBJ2-4, the V gene TRBV4-2; no clear D. The V gene lost 1 base and the J gene lost 0 bases, with 10 bases spanning the gap. Germline V gives CDR1 LGHNA, CDR2 YNFKEQ. The CDR3 spans 16 residues.

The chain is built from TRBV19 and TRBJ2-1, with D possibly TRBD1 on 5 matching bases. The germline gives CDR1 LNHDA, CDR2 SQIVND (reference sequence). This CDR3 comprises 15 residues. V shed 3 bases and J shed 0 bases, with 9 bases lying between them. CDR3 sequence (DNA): TGTGCCAGTAGTATCAAACAGGTCTCCTACAATGAGCAGTTCTTC. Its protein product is CASSIKQVSYNEQFF.

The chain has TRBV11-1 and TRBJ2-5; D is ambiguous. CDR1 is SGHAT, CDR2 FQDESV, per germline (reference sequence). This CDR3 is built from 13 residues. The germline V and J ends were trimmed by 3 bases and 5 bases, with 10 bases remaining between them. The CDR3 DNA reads TGTGCCAGCAGCTTTTTTGAGAGGGAGACCCAGTACTTC. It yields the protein CASSFFERETQYF.

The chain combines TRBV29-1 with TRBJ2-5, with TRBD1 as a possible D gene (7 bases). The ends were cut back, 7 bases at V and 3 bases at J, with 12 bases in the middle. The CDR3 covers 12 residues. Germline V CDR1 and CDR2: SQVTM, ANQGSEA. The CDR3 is CSGRDSKETQYF. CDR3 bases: TGCAGCGGGCGGGACAGCAAAGAGACCCAGTACTTC.

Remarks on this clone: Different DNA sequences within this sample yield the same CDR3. In DNA form, the CDR3 reads TGTGCCAGCAGCTTAGGTACTGCGCATGAAAAACTGTTTTTT. It encodes CASSLGTAHEKLFF. The chain joins TRBV7-9 to TRBJ1-4; no definite D call. Germline V gene sequence: CDR1 SEHNR, CDR2 FQNEAQ (reference sequence). The CDR3 is 14 amino acids. Trimming removed 1 base from V and 6 bases from J, with 9 bases in between.

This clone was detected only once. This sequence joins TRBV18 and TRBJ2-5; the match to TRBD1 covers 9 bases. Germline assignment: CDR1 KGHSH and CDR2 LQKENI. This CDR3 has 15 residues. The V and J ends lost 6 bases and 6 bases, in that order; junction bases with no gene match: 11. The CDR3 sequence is CASSPGTGRIKTQYF. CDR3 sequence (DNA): TGTGCCAGCTCTCCCGGGACAGGGAGGATAAAGACCCAGTACTTC. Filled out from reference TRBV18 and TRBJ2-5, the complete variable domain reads NAGVMQNPRHLVRRRGQEARLRCSPMKGHSHVYWYRQLPEEGLKFMVYLQKENIIDESGMPKERFSAEFPKEGPSILRIQQVVRGDSAAYFCASSPGTGRIKTQYFGPGTRLLVL.

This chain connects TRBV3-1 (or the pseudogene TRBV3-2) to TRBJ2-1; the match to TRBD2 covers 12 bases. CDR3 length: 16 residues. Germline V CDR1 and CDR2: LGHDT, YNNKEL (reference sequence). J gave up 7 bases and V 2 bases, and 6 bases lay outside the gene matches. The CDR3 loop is CASSQRLAGGANEQFF. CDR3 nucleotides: TGTGCCAGCAGCCAACGCCTAGCGGGAGGGGCGAATGAGCAGTTCTTC.

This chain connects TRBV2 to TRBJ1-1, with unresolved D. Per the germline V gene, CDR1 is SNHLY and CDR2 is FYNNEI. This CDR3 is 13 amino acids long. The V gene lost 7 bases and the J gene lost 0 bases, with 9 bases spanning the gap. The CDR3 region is CASTVLMNTEAFF. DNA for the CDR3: TGTGCCAGCACGGTGCTTATGAACACTGAAGCTTTCTTT. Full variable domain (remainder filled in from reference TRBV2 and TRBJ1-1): EPEVTQTPSHQVTQMGQEVILRCVPISNHLYFYWYRQILGQKVEFLVSFYNNEISEKSEIFDDQFSVERPDGSNFTLKIRSTKLEDSAMYFCASTVLMNTEAFFGQGTRLTVV.

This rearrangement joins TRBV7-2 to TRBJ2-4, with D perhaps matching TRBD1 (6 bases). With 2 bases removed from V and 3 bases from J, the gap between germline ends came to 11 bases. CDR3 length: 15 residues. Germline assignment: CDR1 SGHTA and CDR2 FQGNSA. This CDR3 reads CASSLLPGVKNIQYF. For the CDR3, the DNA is TGTGCCAGCAGCTTATTACCAGGGGTCAAAAACATTCAGTACTTC.

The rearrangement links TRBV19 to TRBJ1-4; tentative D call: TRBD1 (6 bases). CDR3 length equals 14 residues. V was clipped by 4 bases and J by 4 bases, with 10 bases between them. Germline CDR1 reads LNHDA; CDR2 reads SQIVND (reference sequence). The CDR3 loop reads CASSNGQHNEKLFF. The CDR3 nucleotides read TGTGCCAGTAGTAATGGACAGCATAATGAAAAACTGTTTTTT.

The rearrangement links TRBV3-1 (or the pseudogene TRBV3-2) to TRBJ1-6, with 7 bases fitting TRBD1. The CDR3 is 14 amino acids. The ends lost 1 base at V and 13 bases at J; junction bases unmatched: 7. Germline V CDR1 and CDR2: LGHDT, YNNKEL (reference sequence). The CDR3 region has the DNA TGTGCCAGCAGCCAAGCGGACAGGTCTACCCCCCTCCACTTT. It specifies CASSQADRSTPLHF.

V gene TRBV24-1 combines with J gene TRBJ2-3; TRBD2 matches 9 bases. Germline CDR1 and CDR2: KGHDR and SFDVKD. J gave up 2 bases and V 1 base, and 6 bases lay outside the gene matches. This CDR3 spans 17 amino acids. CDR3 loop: CATSDLGRGGSTDTQYF. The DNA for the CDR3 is TGTGCCACCAGTGATTTAGGGCGGGGGGGCTCCACAGATACGCAGTATTTT.

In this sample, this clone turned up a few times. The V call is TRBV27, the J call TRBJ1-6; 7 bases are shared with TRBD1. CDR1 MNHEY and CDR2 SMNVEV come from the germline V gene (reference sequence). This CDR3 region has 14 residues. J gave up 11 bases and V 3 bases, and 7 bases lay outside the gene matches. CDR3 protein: CASSFTGAATPLHF. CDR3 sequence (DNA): TGTGCCAGCAGTTTCACAGGGGCCGCGACACCCCTCCACTTT.

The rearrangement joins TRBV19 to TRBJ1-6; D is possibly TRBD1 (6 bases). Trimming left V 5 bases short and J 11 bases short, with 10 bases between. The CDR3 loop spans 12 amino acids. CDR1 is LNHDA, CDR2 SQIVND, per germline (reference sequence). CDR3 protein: CASSHQGTPLHF. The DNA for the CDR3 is TGTGCCAGTAGTCACCAGGGGACACCCCTCCACTTT.

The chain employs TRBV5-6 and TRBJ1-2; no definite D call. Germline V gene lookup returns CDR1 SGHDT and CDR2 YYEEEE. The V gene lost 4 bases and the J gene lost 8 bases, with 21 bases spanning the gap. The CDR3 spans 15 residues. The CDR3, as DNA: TGTGCCAGCAGCGCCGCGGGTATCCCCCTATGGGGCTACACCTTC. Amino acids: CASSAAGIPLWGYTF.

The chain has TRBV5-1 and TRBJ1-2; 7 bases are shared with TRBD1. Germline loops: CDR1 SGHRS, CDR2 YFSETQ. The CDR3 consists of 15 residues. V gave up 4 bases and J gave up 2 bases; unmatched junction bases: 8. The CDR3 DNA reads TGCGCCAGCAGCACCTCGGGACAGAAAAACTATGGCTACACCTTC. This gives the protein CASSTSGQKNYGYTF.

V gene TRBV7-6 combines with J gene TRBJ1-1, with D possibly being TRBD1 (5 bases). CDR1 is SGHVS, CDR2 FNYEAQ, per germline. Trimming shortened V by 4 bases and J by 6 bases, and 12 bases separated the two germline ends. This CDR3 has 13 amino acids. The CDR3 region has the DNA TGTGCCAGCAGCTCCCAGGGTTTGGCTGAAGCTTTCTTT. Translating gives CASSSQGLAEAFF.

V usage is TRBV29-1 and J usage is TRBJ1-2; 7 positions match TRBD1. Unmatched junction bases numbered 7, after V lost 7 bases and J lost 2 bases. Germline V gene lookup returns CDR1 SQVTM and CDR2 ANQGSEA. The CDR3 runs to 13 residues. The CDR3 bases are TGCAGCGGGAGGACAGGACCGAACTATGGCTACACCTTC. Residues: CSGRTGPNYGYTF.

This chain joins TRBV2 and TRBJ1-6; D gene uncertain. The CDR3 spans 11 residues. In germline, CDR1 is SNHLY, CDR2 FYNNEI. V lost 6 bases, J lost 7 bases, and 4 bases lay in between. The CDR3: CASSQNSPLHF. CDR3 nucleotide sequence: TGTGCCAGCAGCCAAAATTCACCCCTCCACTTT.

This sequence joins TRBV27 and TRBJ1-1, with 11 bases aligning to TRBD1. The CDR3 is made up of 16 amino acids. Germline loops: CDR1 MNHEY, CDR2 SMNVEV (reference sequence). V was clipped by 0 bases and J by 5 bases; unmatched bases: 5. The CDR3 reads CASSLSRTGGWTEAFF. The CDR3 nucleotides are TGTGCCAGCAGTTTATCGAGGACAGGGGGCTGGACTGAAGCTTTCTTT.